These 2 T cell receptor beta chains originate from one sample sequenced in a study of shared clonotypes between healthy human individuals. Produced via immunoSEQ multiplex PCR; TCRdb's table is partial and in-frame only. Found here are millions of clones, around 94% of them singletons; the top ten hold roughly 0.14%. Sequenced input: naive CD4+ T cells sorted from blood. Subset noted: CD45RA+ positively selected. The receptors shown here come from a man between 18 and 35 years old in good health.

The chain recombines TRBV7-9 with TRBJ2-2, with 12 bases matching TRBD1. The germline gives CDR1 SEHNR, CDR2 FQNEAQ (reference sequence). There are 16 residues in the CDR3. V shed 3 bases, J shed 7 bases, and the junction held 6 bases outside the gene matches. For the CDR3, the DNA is TGTGCCAGCAGCTTGTCCGGGACAGGGGGCATCGGGGAGCTGTTTTTT. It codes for CASSLSGTGGIGELFF.

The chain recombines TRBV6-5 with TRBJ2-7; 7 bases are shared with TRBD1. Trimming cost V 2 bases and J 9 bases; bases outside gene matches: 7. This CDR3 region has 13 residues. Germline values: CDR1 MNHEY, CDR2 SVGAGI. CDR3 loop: CASSYRGGAGQYF. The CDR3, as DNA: TGTGCCAGCAGTTACCGAGGGGGCGCGGGGCAGTACTTC.